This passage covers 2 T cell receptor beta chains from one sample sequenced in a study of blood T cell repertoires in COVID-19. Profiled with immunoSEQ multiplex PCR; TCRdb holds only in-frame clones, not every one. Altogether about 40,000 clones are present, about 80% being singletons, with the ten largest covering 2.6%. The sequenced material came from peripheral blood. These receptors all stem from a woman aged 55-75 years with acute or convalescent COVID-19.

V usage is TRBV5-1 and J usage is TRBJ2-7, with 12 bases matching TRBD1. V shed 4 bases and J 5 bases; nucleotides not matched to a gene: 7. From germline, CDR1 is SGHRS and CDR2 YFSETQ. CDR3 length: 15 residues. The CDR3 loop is CASSPAGTGGNEQYF. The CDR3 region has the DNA TGCGCCAGCAGCCCGGCGGGGACAGGGGGCAACGAGCAGTACTTC.

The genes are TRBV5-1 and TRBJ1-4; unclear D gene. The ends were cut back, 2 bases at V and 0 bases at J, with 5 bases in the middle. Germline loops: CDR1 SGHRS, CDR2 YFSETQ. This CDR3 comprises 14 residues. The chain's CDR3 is CASSLSATNEKLFF. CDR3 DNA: TGCGCCAGCAGCTTAAGCGCAACTAATGAAAAACTGTTTTTT.